This TCR beta chain was recovered during a study of T cells after yellow fever vaccination (dated by TCRdb to about 2019). Turning to the overall study: Libraries from fractions with low cell numbers were prepared with the SMART-Seq v4 Ultra Low Input RNA kit. To follow T-cell clones before and after both primary and booster YFV17D yellow fever vaccination, bulk TCR alpha and beta repertoires underwent longitudinal sequencing. Two healthy male donors, one aged 18 to 30 and one aged 30 to 40 years, made up the cohort. Blood was collected at multiple timepoints before and after primary and secondary immunization, and bulk PBMC replicates and cell subsets were isolated. The paper's findings and limits, for the study overall: Compared with the primary T-cell response, the secondary T-cell response was weaker but faster, peaking on day 5 rather than day 15. Most clones expanded after primary vaccination were re-detected after the booster (around 96% of CD4 and around 86% of CD8), suggesting broad memory maintenance. Computational filtering was required because FACS-sorted repertoires could contain abundant contaminating clonotypes from the bulk population. A small share of clonotypes occurred in both CD4 and CD8 compartments, likely arising from convergent recombination. The study included only a couple of donors, which limits how far the findings can be generalized.

The run used an Illumina NovaSeq 6000. TCR cDNA was made using 5'RACE template switching, a step that added a universal primer site and unique molecular identifiers. Priming of cDNA synthesis was performed from both the TCR alpha and TCR beta constant segments. Library amplification used two PCR steps, and the second PCR step added sample barcodes and sequencing adapters. Sequencing of the libraries was done on either Illumina HiSeq 2500 (2x100 bp) or NovaSeq (2x150 bp). The paper's data handling went like this. MIGEC handled demultiplexing of reads and collapsing into UMI consensus sequences, while MiXCR performed V(D)J alignment. Vaccine-responding clonotypes were defined with edgeR using replicate PBMC samples, requiring FDR below 0.01 and a log2 fold change above 5 up to day 15. Bulk clonotypes were assigned CD4 or CD8 identity according to which sequenced CD4 or CD8 repertoire held them at higher abundance. TCRdb cleaned the public reads at Q25 with fastp, built clones with MiXCR and kept in-frame beta chains. Rows with one shared CDR3 protein collapse into an entry with the most common genes and DNA. TCRdb assigned the V and J calls; the authors' analysis was not used. The sample yields under 400,000 distinct CDR3 sequences; approximately 12% were counted once. The ten largest clones add up to more than 3% of the sample.

This clonotype was picked up a small number of times. Its antigen remains unidentified. No per-base quality is available; no much larger clone lies one base away. This specimen's treatment or condition label, per the study, means: live attenuated yellow fever vaccine strain. PBMCs were isolated from peripheral blood using a standard Ficoll-Paque protocol. CD4 and CD8 T-cell fractions were isolated with Dynabeads CD4 and CD8 positive selection kits. TriZol was used to extract RNA from bulk PBMCs, CD4 and CD8 fractions, and dextramer-positive and dextramer-negative fractions. The specimen comprised CD4+ T cells sorted from PBMCs, sampled 15 days after the yellow fever booster vaccination. The receptor's source is a man younger than 35 who received the YFV17D yellow fever vaccine.

The CDR3 region: CASTGPQETQYF. The nucleotide sequence reads as follows: TGTGCCAGCACGGGGCCCCAAGAGACCCAGTACTTC. The chain couples TRBV6-6 to TRBJ2-5; the D gene could be TRBD1 or TRBD2, each one agreeing over 5 bases. The junction carries 7 bases between V and J, which are trimmed by 7 bases and 1 base respectively. From the cysteine through the phenylalanine, the CDR3 covers 12 amino acids. CDR3 DNA only is kept here, 36 bases in frame from base 1. The germline V gene (reference sequence) specifies MNHNY as CDR1 and SVGAGI as CDR2.